A single sample is the source of the 30 T cell receptor beta chains below, sequenced in a study of T cells in tumors after PD-1 blockade. Clones were read by immunoSEQ multiplex PCR, and TCRdb kept only the in-frame ones, dropping some. The sample holds approximately 4,300 clones, 73% seen once. Time point in this sample: first of two pre-therapy site-matched biopsies two to three months apart. The material sequenced was tumor tissue, taken before anti-PD-1 treatment. All receptors derive from a human donor with basal cell carcinoma.

This clone is labeled large (0.1 to 1%). This chain joins TRBV7-2 and TRBJ1-2, with a tentative D call TRBD1 (5 bases). Germline V gives CDR1 SGHTA, CDR2 FQGNSA. The CDR3 sequence is 16 residues long. V lost 1 base and J 2 bases, leaving 14 bases between the germline ends. The CDR3, as DNA: TGTGCCAGCAGCTTAGAGAGGGCCAGGACAAACTATGGCTACACCTTC. Encoded protein: CASSLERARTNYGYTF. The full variable domain, rest sourced from reference TRBV7-2 and TRBJ1-2, is GAGVSQSPSNKVTEKGKDVELRCDPISGHTALYWYRQSLGQGLEFLIYFQGNSAPDKSGLPSDRFSAERTGGSVSTLTIQRTQQEDSAVYLCASSLERARTNYGYTFGSGTRLTVV.

CDR3 residues: CASSLDMNTEAFF. CDR3 DNA: TGTGCCAGCAGCTTAGACATGAACACTGAAGCTTTCTTT. V and J are TRBV7-8 and TRBJ1-1; D is ambiguous. Between the trimmed V and J ends, which lost 1 base and 0 bases, there was a span of 3 bases. Germline V gene data show CDR1 as SGHVS and CDR2 as FQNEAQ. The CDR3 is 13 amino acids.

The V and J genes are TRBV9 and TRBJ2-6; D might be TRBD1 (5 bases). This CDR3 comprises 16 residues. In germline, CDR1 is SGDLS, CDR2 YYNGEE. Deletions cut 2 bases from V and 4 bases from J, with 13 bases between. The CDR3 nucleotides are TGTGCCAGCAGCGTTTGGAAAGGGGAAGGGGCCAACGTCCTGACTTTC. It yields the protein CASSVWKGEGANVLTF.

The V call is TRBV10-3, the J call TRBJ2-1; the match to TRBD2 covers 9 bases. CDR3 length equals 15 residues. V was pared by 5 bases and J by 4 bases, with 6 bases of the junction left unmatched. CDR1 is ENHRY, CDR2 SYGVKD, per germline. CDR3 in amino acids: CAISTAGGRYNEQFF. CDR3 sequence (DNA): TGTGCCATCAGTACCGCGGGGGGGCGGTACAATGAGCAGTTCTTC.

This clone was recorded a few times. This chain uses TRBV18 with TRBJ2-2, with D unresolved. Germline-derived CDR1 and CDR2 are KGHSH and LQKENI. V was pared by 1 base and J by 5 bases, with 11 bases between. The CDR3 contains 15 residues. As DNA, the CDR3 is TGTGCCAGCTCACCACAACAGCGTGGAACCGGGGAGCTGTTTTTT. This gives the protein CASSPQQRGTGELFF.

The chain couples TRBV29-1 to TRBJ2-1; TRBD1 might be the D (5 bases). Trimming pared 3 bases from V and 4 bases from J, leaving 10 bases between. This CDR3 comprises 13 residues. The germline CDR1 and CDR2 sequences are SQVTM and ANQGSEA. The CDR3 spells CSVDISGYNEQFF. As DNA, the CDR3 is TGCAGCGTTGACATTTCAGGGTACAATGAGCAGTTCTTC.

The J gene is TRBJ1-3, the V gene TRBV6-1; 8 bases align to TRBD1. Per the germline V gene, CDR1 is MNHNS and CDR2 is SASEGT. This CDR3 is built from 17 residues. The V and J ends lost 3 bases and 4 bases, in that order; junction bases with no gene match: 11. CDR3 region: CASSDTPGGTRGNTIYF. The CDR3 coding sequence is TGTGCCAGCAGTGATACGCCAGGGGGCACCCGCGGAAACACCATATATTTT.

This clone was counted once. The J gene is TRBJ2-5, the V gene TRBV3-1 (or the pseudogene TRBV3-2); D is ambiguous. The CDR3 loop spans 15 amino acids. V dropped 3 bases and J dropped 2 bases, with 13 bases sitting between them. Germline CDR1 and CDR2: LGHDT and YNNKEL (reference sequence). The CDR3 sequence: CASSQIGRIQETQYF. The CDR3, as DNA: TGTGCCAGCAGCCAGATCGGACGCATACAAGAGACCCAGTACTTC.

J is TRBJ2-5 and V is TRBV6-5, with 7 bases identical to TRBD2. The CDR3 runs 14 residues. Trimming removed 6 bases from V and 3 bases from J; junction bases left unmatched: 7. Germline V gene lookup returns CDR1 MNHEY and CDR2 SVGAGI. The CDR3 DNA is TGTGCCAGCAGGCCTAGCGGACCGAAAGAGACCCAGTACTTC. Protein: CASRPSGPKETQYF.

The J gene is TRBJ2-6, the V gene TRBV2, with 11 positions matching TRBD1. This CDR3 is built from 16 residues. V trimming: 4 bases; J trimming: 2 bases; junction bases outside the gene matches: 1. CDR1 SNHLY and CDR2 FYNNEI come from the germline V gene. The CDR3: CASSGTGGAGANVLTF. The CDR3 coding sequence is TGTGCCAGCAGTGGGACAGGGGGCGCTGGGGCCAACGTCCTGACTTTC.

Only one count was recorded for this clone. The chain employs TRBV19 and TRBJ1-6; D gene uncertain. The CDR3 runs to 13 residues. Trimming shortened V by 9 bases and J by 6 bases, and 12 bases separated the two germline ends. CDR1 is LNHDA and CDR2 is SQIVND in the germline V gene (reference sequence). CDR3 bases: TGTGCCAGCAACTATGGCCCTAATTCACCCCTCCACTTT. It yields the protein CASNYGPNSPLHF.

The chain combines TRBV3-1 (or the pseudogene TRBV3-2) with TRBJ2-7; perhaps D is TRBD1 or TRBD2 (6 bases each). The CDR3 totals 14 residues. The germline gives CDR1 LGHDT, CDR2 YNNKEL (reference sequence). Trimming took 6 bases from V and 6 from J, leaving 18 bases between them. CDR3 coding DNA: TGTGCCAGCAGTCCTCGGGGGCCGCTCTTCGAGCAGTACTTC. Residues: CASSPRGPLFEQYF.

The rearrangement uses TRBV18 and TRBJ2-3, with 10 bases that match TRBD2. Trimming removed 0 bases from V and 2 bases from J; junction bases left unmatched: 5. CDR3 length: 17 residues. Looked up from germline, CDR1 is KGHSH and CDR2 is LQKENI. The CDR3: CASSPPSLAGATDTQYF. The CDR3 DNA reads TGTGCCAGCTCACCACCGAGCCTAGCGGGGGCCACAGATACGCAGTATTTT.

The chain couples TRBV27 to TRBJ2-1; 13 bases fit TRBD2. Germline-derived CDR1 and CDR2 are MNHEY and SMNVEV (reference sequence). The CDR3 consists of 14 residues. V was pared by 6 bases and J by 10 bases, with 6 bases of the junction left unmatched. The CDR3 loop is CASSLGTSGEEQFF. DNA of the CDR3: TGTGCCAGCAGCTTAGGGACTAGCGGGGAGGAGCAGTTCTTC.

The V call is TRBV5-4, the J call TRBJ1-1; D unresolved. Trimming removed 5 bases at V and 0 bases at J, with 5 bases between. Germline V CDR1 and CDR2: SGHNT, YYREEE (reference sequence). The length of the CDR3 is 12 residues. CDR3 loop: CASRTMNTEAFF. CDR3 nucleotides: TGTGCCAGCAGGACAATGAACACTGAAGCTTTCTTT.

The chain has TRBV10-3 and TRBJ2-7; 7 positions match TRBD1. V lost 2 bases and J lost 3; bases outside the gene matches: 1. Germline CDR1 ENHRY, CDR2 SYGVKD. CDR3 size: 13 residues. This CDR3 reads CAISEAGGYEQYF. CDR3 DNA: TGTGCCATCAGTGAGGCAGGGGGCTACGAGCAGTACTTC.

The rearrangement links TRBV28 to TRBJ1-1, with D hard to call. Trimming stripped 3 bases from V and 2 bases from J, with 7 bases between. Germline V gene sequence: CDR1 MDHEN, CDR2 SYDVKM. This CDR3 is built from 13 residues. Here the CDR3 DNA reads TGTGCCAGCAGTTTTTCCCCTAACACTGAAGCTTTCTTT. Its protein product is CASSFSPNTEAFF. The full variable domain, its missing parts supplied by reference TRBV28 and TRBJ1-1, is DVKVTQSSRYLVKRTGEKVFLECVQDMDHENMFWYRQDPGLGLRLIYFSYDVKMKEKGDIPEGYSVSREKKERFSLILESASTNQTSMYLCASSFSPNTEAFFGQGTRLTVV.

The J gene is TRBJ2-4, the V gene TRBV7-2; 16 bases fit TRBD2. Germline values: CDR1 SGHTA, CDR2 FQGNSA. The V and J ends lost 3 bases and 15 bases, in that order; junction bases with no gene match: 8. There are 15 residues in the CDR3. The CDR3 DNA is TGTGCCAGCAGCTTGACCGGGACTAGCGGGGGGGCCACGTACTTC. Amino acids: CASSLTGTSGGATYF.

The J gene is TRBJ1-2, the V gene TRBV3-1 (or the pseudogene TRBV3-2), with a tentative D call TRBD1 (5 bases). The CDR3 loop spans 14 amino acids. V was trimmed by 3 bases and J by 4 bases, leaving 12 bases between them. Germline CDR1 reads LGHDT; CDR2 reads YNNKEL (reference sequence). This CDR3 is CASSQVGDFYGYTF. The CDR3 nucleotides are TGTGCCAGCAGCCAGGTGGGGGATTTCTATGGCTACACCTTC.

This clone was seen once. The chain has TRBV18 and TRBJ2-3; a possible D gene is TRBD1 (6 bases). Germline assignment: CDR1 KGHSH and CDR2 LQKENI. The V end lost 4 bases, the J end lost 5 bases, and 7 bases lay between the germline ends. This CDR3 has 12 amino acids. As DNA, the CDR3 is TGTGCCAGCTCACGGGACATAGATACGCAGTATTTT. It translates to CASSRDIDTQYF.

This clone was detected only a few times. The gene calls are TRBV19 and TRBJ1-2; 10 nucleotides match TRBD1. V lost 1 base, J lost 6 bases, and 5 bases stayed unmatched. Germline V lookup: CDR1 LNHDA, CDR2 SQIVND (reference sequence). The CDR3 is 15 amino acids. The DNA of the CDR3 is TGTGCCAGTAGTATAGGACAGGGGGCGCGAAATGGCTACACCTTC. Protein sequence: CASSIGQGARNGYTF.

The chain joins TRBV24-1 to TRBJ2-7, with 9 bases fitting TRBD1. Per germline, CDR1 KGHDR and CDR2 SFDVKD. V trimming: 4 bases; J trimming: 2 bases; junction bases outside the gene matches: 11. The CDR3 runs 17 residues. The CDR3 DNA sequence: TGTGCCACCAGTGAGGGCGGACAGGGGCGTTTAACCTACGAGCAGTACTTC. This translates into CATSEGGQGRLTYEQYF.

Here the CDR3 DNA reads TGTGCCAGCAGCTCACACAGGGCGGAGACGCCCCAGCATTTT. This gives the protein CASSSHRAETPQHF. The chain recombines TRBV7-2 with TRBJ1-5, with a possible D match to TRBD1 (6 bases). CDR1 and CDR2 from the germline V gene are SGHTA and FQGNSA. Trimming stripped 4 bases from V and 9 bases from J, with 16 bases between. This CDR3 is 14 amino acids long.

This clone was seen just once. The rearrangement joins TRBV5-5 to TRBJ2-5; D may be TRBD1 (5 bases). The CDR3 has 12 amino acids. The V gene's germline CDR1 is SGHKS and CDR2 YYEKEE (reference sequence). V lost 7 bases, J lost 5 bases, and 12 bases lay in between. CDR3 in DNA: TGTGCCAGCCAGGGCAGGGCTGAGACCCAGTACTTC. It yields the protein CASQGRAETQYF.

V is TRBV6-5 and J is TRBJ1-3; possible D gene TRBD1, 5 bases. Germline CDR1 MNHEY, CDR2 SVGAGI. CDR3 length: 14 amino acids. V dropped 6 bases and J dropped 0 bases, with 9 bases sitting between them. The CDR3 nucleotides are TGTGCCAGCAGAAGGGGTTACTCTGGAAACACCATATATTTT. Translating it yields CASRRGYSGNTIYF.

This chain joins TRBV27 and TRBJ1-3; D is ambiguous. This CDR3 is built from 12 residues. The ends were cut back, 5 bases at V and 2 bases at J, with 4 bases in the middle. Germline CDR1 and CDR2: MNHEY and SMNVEV (reference sequence). The CDR3 nucleotides read TGTGCCAGCAGTAGACCTGGAAACACCATATATTTT. Translation: CASSRPGNTIYF.

The chain uses TRBV19 and TRBJ2-7; TRBD1 matches 9 bases. Germline V lookup: CDR1 LNHDA, CDR2 SQIVND (reference sequence). V was pared by 4 bases and J by 2 bases, with 6 bases of the junction left unmatched. The CDR3 is 15 amino acids. The CDR3 DNA is TGTGCCAGTAGTACAAGACAGGGGGGCACCTACGAGCAGTACTTC. It translates to CASSTRQGGTYEQYF.

The chain employs TRBV29-1 and TRBJ2-3; D is undetermined. Germline V gene sequence: CDR1 SQVTM, CDR2 ANQGSEA. This CDR3 region has 10 residues. Written as DNA, the CDR3 is TGCACGGCCGACACAGATACGCAGTATTTT. It codes for CTADTDTQYF.

The chain links TRBV6-5 to TRBJ1-1, with 7 bases fitting TRBD1. CDR3 length: 15 residues. In germline, CDR1 is MNHEY, CDR2 SVGAGI. V shed 0 bases, J shed 4 bases, and the junction held 5 bases outside the gene matches. Here the CDR3 reads CASSYSSTGFTEAFF. As DNA, the CDR3 is TGTGCCAGCAGTTACTCTTCGACAGGGTTCACTGAAGCTTTCTTT.

The chain carries TRBV5-6 and TRBJ2-7; 7 nucleotides align to TRBD1. J lost 3 bases, V lost 1 base, and 4 bases had no gene match. Germline V gene sequence: CDR1 SGHDT, CDR2 YYEEEE. The CDR3 length is 14 residues. The chain's CDR3 is CASSLPTGNYEQYF. The CDR3 DNA is TGTGCCAGCAGCTTGCCGACAGGGAACTACGAGCAGTACTTC.